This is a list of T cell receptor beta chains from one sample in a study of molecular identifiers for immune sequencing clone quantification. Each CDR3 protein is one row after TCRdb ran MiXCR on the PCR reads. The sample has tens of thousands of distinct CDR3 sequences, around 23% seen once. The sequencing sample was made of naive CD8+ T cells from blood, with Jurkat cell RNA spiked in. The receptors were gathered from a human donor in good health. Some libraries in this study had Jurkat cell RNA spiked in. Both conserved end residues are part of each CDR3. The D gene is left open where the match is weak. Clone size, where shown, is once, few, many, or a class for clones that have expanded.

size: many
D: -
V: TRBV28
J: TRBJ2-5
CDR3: CASSPIADQETQYF
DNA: TGTGCCAGCAGCCCGATAGCGGACCAAGAGACCCAGTACTTC

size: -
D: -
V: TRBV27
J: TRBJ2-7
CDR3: CASSLQGRSYEQYF
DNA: TGTGCCAGCAGTTTACAGGGTAGGTCCTACGAGCAGTACTTC

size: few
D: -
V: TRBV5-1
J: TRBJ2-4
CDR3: CASSLAMAGEIDIQYF
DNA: TGCGCCAGCAGCTTGGCCATGGCAGGGGAGATTGACATTCAGTACTTC

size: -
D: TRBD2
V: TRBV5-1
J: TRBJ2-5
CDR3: CASSWSGGKETQYF
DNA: TGCGCCAGCAGTTGGAGCGGGGGGAAAGAGACCCAGTACTTC

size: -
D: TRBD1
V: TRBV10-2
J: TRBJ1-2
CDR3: CASSESWTGGAEGYGYTF
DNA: TGCGCCAGCAGTGAGTCCTGGACAGGGGGCGCAGAGGGCTATGGCTACACCTTC

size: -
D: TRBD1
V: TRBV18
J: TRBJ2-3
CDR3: CASSPTFYRDRDGDTQYF
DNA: TGTGCCAGCTCACCAACGTTTTACCGGGACAGGGATGGGGATACGCAGTATTTT

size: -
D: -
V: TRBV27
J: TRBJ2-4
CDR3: CASSSRGSAKNIQYF
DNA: TGTGCCAGCAGTTCCAGGGGCTCGGCCAAAAACATTCAGTACTTC

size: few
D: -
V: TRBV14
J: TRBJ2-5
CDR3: CASSPHYIETQYF
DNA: TGTGCCAGCAGCCCCCACTACATAGAGACCCAGTACTTC

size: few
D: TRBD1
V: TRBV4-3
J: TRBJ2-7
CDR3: CASSPERGPLYEQYF
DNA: TGCGCCAGCAGCCCTGAGAGGGGGCCCCTCTACGAGCAGTACTTC

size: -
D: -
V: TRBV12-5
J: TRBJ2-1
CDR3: CASGLRSRGYNEQFF
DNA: TGTGCTAGTGGTTTGCGATCCCGGGGGTACAATGAGCAGTTCTTC

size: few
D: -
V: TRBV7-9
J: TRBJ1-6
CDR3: CASSLVRTNNSPLHF
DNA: TGTGCCAGCAGCTTAGTCCGGACCAATAATTCACCCCTCCACTTT

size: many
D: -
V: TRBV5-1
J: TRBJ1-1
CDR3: CASGPGTWAEAFF
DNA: TGCGCCAGCGGTCCCGGGACCTGGGCTGAAGCTTTCTTT

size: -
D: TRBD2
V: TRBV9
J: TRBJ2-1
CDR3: CASGRGSSYNEQFF
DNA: TGTGCCAGCGGGCGGGGGAGCTCCTACAATGAGCAGTTCTTC

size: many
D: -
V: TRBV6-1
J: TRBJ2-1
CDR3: CASRSDRHNEQFF
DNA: TGTGCCAGCAGGAGCGACAGGCACAATGAGCAGTTCTTC

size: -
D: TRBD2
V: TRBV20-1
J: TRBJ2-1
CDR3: CSARDWSSGTNEQFF
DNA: TGCAGTGCTAGAGATTGGTCTAGCGGGACCAATGAGCAGTTCTTC

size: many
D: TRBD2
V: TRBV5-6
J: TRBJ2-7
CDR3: CASSAGTTGYEQYF
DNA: TGTGCCAGCAGCGCAGGGACTACCGGCTACGAGCAGTACTTC

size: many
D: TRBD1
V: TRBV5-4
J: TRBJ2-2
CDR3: CASSPEGTGVAGELFF
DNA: TGTGCCAGCTCGCCGGAAGGGACAGGGGTCGCCGGGGAGCTGTTTTTT

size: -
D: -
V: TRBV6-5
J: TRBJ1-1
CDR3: CASSWGQSGPNTEAFF
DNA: TGTGCCAGCAGTTGGGGGCAGAGCGGGCCGAACACTGAAGCTTTCTTT

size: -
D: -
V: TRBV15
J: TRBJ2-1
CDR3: CATSGVSYNEQFF
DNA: TGTGCCACCAGCGGAGTAAGCTACAATGAGCAGTTCTTC

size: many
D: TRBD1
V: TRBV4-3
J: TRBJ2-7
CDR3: CASSQAQGAGYEQYF
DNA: TGCGCCAGCAGCCAAGCACAGGGGGCTGGGTACGAGCAGTACTTC

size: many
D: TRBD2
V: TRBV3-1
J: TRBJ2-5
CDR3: CASSPLGGGSSETQYF
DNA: TGTGCCAGCAGCCCGTTAGGCGGCGGGAGTTCAGAGACCCAGTACTTC

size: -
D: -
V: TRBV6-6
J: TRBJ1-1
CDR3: CASSYAGETEAFF
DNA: TGTGCCAGCAGTTACGCAGGGGAGACTGAAGCTTTCTTT

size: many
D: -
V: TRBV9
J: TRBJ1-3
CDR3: CASSAETLTGNTIYF
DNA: TGTGCCAGCAGCGCCGAGACCCTTACTGGAAACACCATATATTTT

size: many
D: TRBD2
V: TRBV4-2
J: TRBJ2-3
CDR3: CASSDGGLGLDTQYF
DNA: TGTGCCAGCAGCGACGGAGGACTAGGTCTAGATACGCAGTATTTT

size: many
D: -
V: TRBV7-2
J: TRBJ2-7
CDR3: CASSSDWGRGNEQYF
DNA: TGTGCCAGCAGCTCCGATTGGGGGCGAGGGAACGAGCAGTACTTC

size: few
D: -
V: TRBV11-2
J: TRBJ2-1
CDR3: CASTGDTDLSYNEQFF
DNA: TGTGCCAGCACCGGGGACACAGACCTCTCCTACAATGAGCAGTTCTTC

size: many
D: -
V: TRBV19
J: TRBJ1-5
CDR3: CASSSWGVGNQPQHF
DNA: TGTGCCAGTAGTAGCTGGGGAGTGGGCAATCAGCCCCAGCATTTT

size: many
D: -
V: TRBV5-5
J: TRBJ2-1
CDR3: CASSLLAETYNEQFF
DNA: TGTGCCAGCAGCTTGTTAGCGGAGACCTACAATGAGCAGTTCTTC

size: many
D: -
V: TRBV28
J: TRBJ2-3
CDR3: CASSLSADTQYF
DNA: TGTGCCAGCAGTTTATCCGCAGATACGCAGTATTTT

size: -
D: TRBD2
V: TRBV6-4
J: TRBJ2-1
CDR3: CASSDGIAGEAQSF
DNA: TGTGCCAGCAGTGACGGGATAGCGGGGGAGGCGCAGTCCTTC

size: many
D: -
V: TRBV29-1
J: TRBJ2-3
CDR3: CSAVGEGGSDTQYF
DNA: TGCAGCGCGGTCGGGGAGGGGGGGTCAGATACGCAGTATTTT

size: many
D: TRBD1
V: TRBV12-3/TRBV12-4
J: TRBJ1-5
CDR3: CASSWGTAWEQPQHF
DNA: TGTGCCAGCAGCTGGGGGACAGCTTGGGAACAGCCCCAGCATTTT

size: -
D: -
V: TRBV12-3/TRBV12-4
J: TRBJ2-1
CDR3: CASSSDNEQFF
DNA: TGTGCCAGCAGCTCAGACAATGAGCAGTTCTTC

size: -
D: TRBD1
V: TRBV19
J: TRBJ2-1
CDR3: CASTPFEGGHNEQFF
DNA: TGTGCCAGTACCCCGTTCGAAGGGGGCCACAATGAGCAGTTCTTC

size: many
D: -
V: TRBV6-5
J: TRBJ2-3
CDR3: CASSYFDTQYF
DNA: TGTGCCAGCAGTTATTTTGATACGCAGTATTTT

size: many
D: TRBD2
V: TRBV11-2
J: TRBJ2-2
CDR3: CASTTPISGGNPGTGELFF
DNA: TGTGCCAGCACCACCCCGATTAGCGGGGGAAATCCGGGGACCGGGGAGCTGTTTTTT

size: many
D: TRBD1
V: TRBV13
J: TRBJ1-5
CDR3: CASSLGTGGNQPQHF
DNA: TGTGCCAGCAGCTTAGGGACAGGGGGCAATCAGCCCCAGCATTTT

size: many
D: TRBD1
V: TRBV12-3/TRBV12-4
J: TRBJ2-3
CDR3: CASSTRGSSTDTQYF
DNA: TGTGCCAGCAGTACCAGGGGGTCTAGCACAGATACGCAGTATTTT

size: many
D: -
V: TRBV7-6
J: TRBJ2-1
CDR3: CASSLEASSGGVPYNEQFF
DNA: TGTGCCAGCAGCTTAGAGGCGTCCTCAGGCGGGGTACCCTACAATGAGCAGTTCTTC

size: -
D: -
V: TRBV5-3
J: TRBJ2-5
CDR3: CASSLSRVQETQYF
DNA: TGTGCCAGCAGCTTAAGCAGAGTACAAGAGACCCAGTACTTC

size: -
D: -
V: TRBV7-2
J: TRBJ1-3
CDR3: CASSLSDSALSGNTIYF
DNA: TGTGCCAGCAGCCTAAGCGACAGTGCCCTTTCTGGAAACACCATATATTTT

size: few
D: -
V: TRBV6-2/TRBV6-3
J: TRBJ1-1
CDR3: CASSAVTSLSGWTEAFF
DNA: TGTGCCAGCAGCGCCGTCACATCTCTCTCTGGTTGGACTGAAGCTTTCTTT

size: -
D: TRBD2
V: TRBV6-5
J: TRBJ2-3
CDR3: CASSYGTSGGRGLDTQYF
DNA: TGTGCCAGCAGTTACGGGACTAGCGGGGGCCGGGGATTAGATACGCAGTATTTT